This T cell receptor (delta chain) was retrieved from a study of gamma-delta chains in newborns, infants, children. This clone counts as medium-sized. TCRdb reprocessed the reads using CATT. The sample contains over 2,500 delta-chain clones, 52% of which appear only once. V lost 4 bases to trimming and J lost 4 bases, with 15 bases between them. CDR1 and CDR2 (germline): GEAIGNYY, EKD. The CDR3 has 14 residues. The sequence was collected from a child who received the measles vaccine. Sample: blood. The chain employs TRDV2 and TRDJ1, with D maybe TRDD3 (5 bases). The CDR3 protein is CACESLGGDDKLIF. CDR3 coding DNA: TGTGCCTGTGAAAGTCTCGGTGGGGACGATAAACTCATCTTT.